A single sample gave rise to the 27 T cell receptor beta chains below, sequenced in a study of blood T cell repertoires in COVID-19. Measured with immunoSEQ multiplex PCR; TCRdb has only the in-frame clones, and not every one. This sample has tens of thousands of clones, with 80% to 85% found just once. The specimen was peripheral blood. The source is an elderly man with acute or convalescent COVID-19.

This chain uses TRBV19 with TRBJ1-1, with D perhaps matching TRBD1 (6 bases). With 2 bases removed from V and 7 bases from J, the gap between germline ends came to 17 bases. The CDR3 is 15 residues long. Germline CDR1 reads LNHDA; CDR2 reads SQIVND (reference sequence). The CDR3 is CASSINPTGNIEAFF. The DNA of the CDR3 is TGTGCCAGTAGTATAAATCCGACAGGAAATATTGAAGCTTTCTTT.

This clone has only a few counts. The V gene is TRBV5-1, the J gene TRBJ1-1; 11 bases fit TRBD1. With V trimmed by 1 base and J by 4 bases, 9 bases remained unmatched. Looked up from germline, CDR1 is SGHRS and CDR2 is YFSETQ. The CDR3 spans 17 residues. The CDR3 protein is CASSLRSGGQGATEAFF. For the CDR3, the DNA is TGCGCCAGCAGCTTGAGGTCAGGCGGACAGGGGGCCACTGAAGCTTTCTTT.

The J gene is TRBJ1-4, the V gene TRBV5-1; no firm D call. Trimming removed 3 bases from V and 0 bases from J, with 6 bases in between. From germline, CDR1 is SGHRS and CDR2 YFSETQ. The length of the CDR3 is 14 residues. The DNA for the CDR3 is TGCGCCAGCAGCTCCGGAGCAACTAATGAAAAACTGTTTTTT. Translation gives CASSSGATNEKLFF.

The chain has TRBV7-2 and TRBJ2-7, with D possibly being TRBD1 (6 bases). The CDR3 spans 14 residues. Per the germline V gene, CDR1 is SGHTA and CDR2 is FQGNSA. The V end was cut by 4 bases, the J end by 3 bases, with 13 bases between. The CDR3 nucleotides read TGTGCCAGCAGCTCCGGGACACCAATCTACGAGCAGTACTTC. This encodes CASSSGTPIYEQYF.

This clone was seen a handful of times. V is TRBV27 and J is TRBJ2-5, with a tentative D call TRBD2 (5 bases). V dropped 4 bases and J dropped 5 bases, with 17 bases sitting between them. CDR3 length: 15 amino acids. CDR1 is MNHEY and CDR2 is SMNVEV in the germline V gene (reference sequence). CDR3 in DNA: TGTGCCAGCAGTTCAGACACCCCGGGGTACGAGACCCAGTACTTC. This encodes CASSSDTPGYETQYF.

Here the CDR3 DNA reads TGTGCCAGCTCACCAGACGGGACAGTAAGCACAGATACGCAGTATTTT. Amino acid sequence: CASSPDGTVSTDTQYF. The chain links TRBV18 to TRBJ2-3, with 7 nucleotides matching TRBD1. Germline assignment: CDR1 KGHSH and CDR2 LQKENI. This CDR3 is 16 amino acids long. Trimming cost V 2 bases and J 0 bases; bases outside gene matches: 5.

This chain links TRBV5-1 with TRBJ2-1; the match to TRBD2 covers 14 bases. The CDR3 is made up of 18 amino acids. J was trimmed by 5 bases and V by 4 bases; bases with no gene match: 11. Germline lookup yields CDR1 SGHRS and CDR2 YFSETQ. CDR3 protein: CASSTPRGLAGVDNEQFF. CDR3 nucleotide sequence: TGCGCCAGCAGCACCCCCCGGGGACTAGCGGGAGTGGACAATGAGCAGTTCTTC.

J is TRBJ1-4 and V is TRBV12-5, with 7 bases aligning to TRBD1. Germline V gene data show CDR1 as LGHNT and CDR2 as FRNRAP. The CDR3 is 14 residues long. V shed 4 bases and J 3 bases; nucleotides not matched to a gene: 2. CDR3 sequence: CASGSGQPNEKLFF. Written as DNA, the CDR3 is TGTGCTAGTGGTTCGGGACAGCCTAATGAAAAACTGTTTTTT.

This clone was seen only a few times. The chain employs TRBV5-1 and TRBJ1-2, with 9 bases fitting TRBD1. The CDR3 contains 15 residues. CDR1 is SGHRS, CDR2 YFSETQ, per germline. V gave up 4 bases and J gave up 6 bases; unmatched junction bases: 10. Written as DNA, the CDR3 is TGCGCCAGCAGCCCCAGGGACAGGGTAAATAATGGCTACACCTTC. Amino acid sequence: CASSPRDRVNNGYTF.

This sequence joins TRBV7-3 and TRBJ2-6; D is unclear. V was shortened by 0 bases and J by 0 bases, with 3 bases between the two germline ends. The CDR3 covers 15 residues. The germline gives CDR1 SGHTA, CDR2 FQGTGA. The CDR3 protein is CASSLTVSGANVLTF. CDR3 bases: TGTGCCAGCAGCTTAACCGTCTCTGGGGCCAACGTCCTGACTTTC.

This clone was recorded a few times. The CDR3 loop reads CASSRADTQYF. For the CDR3, the DNA is TGTGCCAGCTCTCGGGCAGATACGCAGTATTTT. J is TRBJ2-3 and V is TRBV11-2; D uncertain. CDR3 length: 11 residues. V was cut by 8 bases and J by 4 bases, with 7 bases left in between. Germline assignment: CDR1 SGHAT and CDR2 FQNNGV.

The CDR3 sequence is CASRLGQYSGNTIYF. CDR3 coding DNA: TGTGCCAGCAGACTGGGACAGTACTCTGGAAACACCATATATTTT. This rearrangement joins TRBV6-5 to TRBJ1-3, with 7 bases matching TRBD1. V was pared by 6 bases and J by 0 bases, with 5 bases of the junction left unmatched. From germline, CDR1 is MNHEY and CDR2 SVGAGI. This CDR3 has 15 amino acids.

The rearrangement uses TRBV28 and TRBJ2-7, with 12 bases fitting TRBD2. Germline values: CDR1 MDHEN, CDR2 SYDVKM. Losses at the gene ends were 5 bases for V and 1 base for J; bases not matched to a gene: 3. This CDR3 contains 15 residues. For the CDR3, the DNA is TGTGCCAGCAGTAAAGGGACTAGCGGGTCCTACGAGCAGTACTTC. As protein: CASSKGTSGSYEQYF.

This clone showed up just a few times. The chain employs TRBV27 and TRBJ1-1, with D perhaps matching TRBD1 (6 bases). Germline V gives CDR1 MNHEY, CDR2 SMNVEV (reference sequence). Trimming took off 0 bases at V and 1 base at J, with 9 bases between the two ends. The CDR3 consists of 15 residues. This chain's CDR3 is CASSLSRGWNTEAFF. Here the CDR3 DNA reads TGTGCCAGCAGTTTATCCAGGGGATGGAACACTGAAGCTTTCTTT.

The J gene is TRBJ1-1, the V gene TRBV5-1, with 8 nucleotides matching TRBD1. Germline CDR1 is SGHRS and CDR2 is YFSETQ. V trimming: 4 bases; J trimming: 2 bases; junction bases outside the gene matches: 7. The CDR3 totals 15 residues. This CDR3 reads CASSVTTGDNTEAFF. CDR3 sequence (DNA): TGCGCCAGCAGCGTAACGACAGGGGATAACACTGAAGCTTTCTTT.

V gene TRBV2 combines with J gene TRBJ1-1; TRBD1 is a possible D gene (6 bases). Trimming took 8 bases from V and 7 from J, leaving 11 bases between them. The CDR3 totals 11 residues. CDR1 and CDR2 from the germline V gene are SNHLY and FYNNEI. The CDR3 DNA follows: TGTGCCAGCGGAAGGGGGTTTGAAGCTTTCTTT. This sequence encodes CASGRGFEAFF.

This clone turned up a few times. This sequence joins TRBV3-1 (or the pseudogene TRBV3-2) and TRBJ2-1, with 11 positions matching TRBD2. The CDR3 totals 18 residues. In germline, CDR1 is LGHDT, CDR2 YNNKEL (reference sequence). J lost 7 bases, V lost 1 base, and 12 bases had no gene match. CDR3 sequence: CASSQVALAGEGMNEQFF. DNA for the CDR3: TGTGCCAGCAGCCAAGTTGCACTAGCGGGGGAAGGGATGAATGAGCAGTTCTTC.

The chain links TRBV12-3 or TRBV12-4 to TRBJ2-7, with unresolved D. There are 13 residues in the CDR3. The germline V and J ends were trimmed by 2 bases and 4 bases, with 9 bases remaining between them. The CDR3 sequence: CASSLLTTYEQYF. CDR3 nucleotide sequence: TGTGCCAGCAGTTTATTAACTACTTACGAGCAGTACTTC.

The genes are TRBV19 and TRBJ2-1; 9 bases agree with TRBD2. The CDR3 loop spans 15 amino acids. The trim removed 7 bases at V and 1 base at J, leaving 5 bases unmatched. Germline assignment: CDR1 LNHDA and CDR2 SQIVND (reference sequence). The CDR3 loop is CASTASGASYNEQFF. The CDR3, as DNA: TGTGCCAGTACCGCTAGCGGGGCATCCTACAATGAGCAGTTCTTC.

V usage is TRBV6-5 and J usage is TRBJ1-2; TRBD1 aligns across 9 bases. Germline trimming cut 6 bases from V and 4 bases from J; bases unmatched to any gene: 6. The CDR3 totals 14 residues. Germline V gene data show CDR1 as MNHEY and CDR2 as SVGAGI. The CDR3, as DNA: TGTGCCAGCAGAGGGACAGGGATCGTCTATGGCTACACCTTC. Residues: CASRGTGIVYGYTF.

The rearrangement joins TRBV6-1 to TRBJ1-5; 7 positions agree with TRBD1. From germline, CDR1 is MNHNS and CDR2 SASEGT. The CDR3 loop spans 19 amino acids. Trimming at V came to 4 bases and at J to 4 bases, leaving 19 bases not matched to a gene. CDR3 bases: TGTGCCAGCAGTGGACAGGGCGGTGGGCAGGGCGGTGGAAATCAGCCCCAGCATTTT. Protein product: CASSGQGGGQGGGNQPQHF.

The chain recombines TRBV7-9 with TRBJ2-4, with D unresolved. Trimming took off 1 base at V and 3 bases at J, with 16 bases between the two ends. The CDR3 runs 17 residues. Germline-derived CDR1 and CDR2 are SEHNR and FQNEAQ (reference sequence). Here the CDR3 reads CASSLDSHQNHKNIQYF. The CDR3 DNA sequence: TGTGCCAGCAGCTTAGATTCGCATCAGAACCACAAAAACATTCAGTACTTC.

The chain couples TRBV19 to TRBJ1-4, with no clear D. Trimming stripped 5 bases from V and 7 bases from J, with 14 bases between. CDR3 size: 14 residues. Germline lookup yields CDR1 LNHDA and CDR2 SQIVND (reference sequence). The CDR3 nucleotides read TGTGCCAGTAGTTTATCCCTATCAGGTGAAAAACTGTTTTTT. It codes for CASSLSLSGEKLFF.

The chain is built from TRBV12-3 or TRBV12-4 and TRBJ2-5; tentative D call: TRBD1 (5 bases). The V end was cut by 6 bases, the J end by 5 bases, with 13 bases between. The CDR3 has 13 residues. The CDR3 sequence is CASRQGPRETQYF. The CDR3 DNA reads TGTGCCAGCAGGCAGGGCCCCCGGGAGACCCAGTACTTC.

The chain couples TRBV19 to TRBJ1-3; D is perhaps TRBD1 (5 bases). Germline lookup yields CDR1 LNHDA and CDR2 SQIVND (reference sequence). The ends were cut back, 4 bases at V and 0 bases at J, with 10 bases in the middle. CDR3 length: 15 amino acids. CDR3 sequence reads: CASSKGLLSGNTIYF. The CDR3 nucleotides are TGTGCCAGTAGTAAGGGACTGCTCTCTGGAAACACCATATATTTT.

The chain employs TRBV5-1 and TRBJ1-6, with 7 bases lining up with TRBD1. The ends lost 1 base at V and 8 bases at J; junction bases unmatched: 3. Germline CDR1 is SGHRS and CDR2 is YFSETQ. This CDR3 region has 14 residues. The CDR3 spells CASSLNRGYSPLHF. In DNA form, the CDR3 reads TGCGCCAGCAGCTTGAACAGGGGATATTCACCCCTCCACTTT.

The CDR3 DNA sequence: TGCGCCAGCAGCTTGGCGTCGCAGAGAAGAGGGAACACTGAAGCTTTCTTT. It translates to CASSLASQRRGNTEAFF. V gene TRBV5-1 combines with J gene TRBJ1-1; D ambiguous. CDR3 length equals 17 residues. The germline V gene encodes CDR1 SGHRS and CDR2 YFSETQ. The V end lost 0 bases, the J end lost 1 base, and 16 bases lay between the germline ends. The full variable domain, its missing parts supplied by reference TRBV5-1 and TRBJ1-1, is KAGVTQTPRYLIKTRGQQVTLSCSPISGHRSVSWYQQTPGQGLQFLFEYFSETQRNKGNFPGRFSGRQFSNSRSEMNVSTLELGDSALYLCASSLASQRRGNTEAFFGQGTRLTVV.